The next 14 T cell receptor beta chains were all read from a single sample in a study of blood T cell repertoires in COVID-19. Assay: immunoSEQ multiplex PCR; the TCRdb copy retains only in-frame clones and omits some. The sample consists of about 370,000 clones, 70% to 90% of them appearing once. The sample taken for sequencing was peripheral blood. The receptors derive from a woman aged 25 to 39 with COVID-19, enrolled during active disease.

V and J are TRBV9 and TRBJ1-1; a weak D match, TRBD1 (5 bases). CDR3 length equals 14 residues. The germline gives CDR1 SGDLS, CDR2 YYNGEE. Trimming left V 7 bases short and J 0 bases short, with 13 bases between. CDR3 in DNA: TGTGCCAGCGGGCAGGGCGTAATGAACACTGAAGCTTTCTTT. Encoded protein: CASGQGVMNTEAFF.

The chain employs TRBV10-1 and TRBJ2-7, with 9 bases that match TRBD2. After removal of 9 bases from V and 0 bases from J, the junction contained 12 bases not matched to a gene. Germline loops: CDR1 WNHNN, CDR2 SYGVQD (reference sequence). The CDR3 has 16 residues. CDR3 residues: CARDRTSEISSYEQYV. The CDR3 DNA reads TGCGCCAGAGATAGGACTAGCGAAATTTCCTCCTACGAGCAGTACGTC.

The chain joins TRBV20-1 to TRBJ2-7, with 10 bases aligning to TRBD2. V dropped 3 bases and J dropped 0; count of bases not matched to a gene: 8. The CDR3 totals 16 residues. Germline lookup yields CDR1 DFQATT and CDR2 SNEGSKA (reference sequence). The chain's CDR3 is CSASGGSGGNSYEQYF. The CDR3 DNA reads TGCAGTGCTAGTGGTGGTAGCGGGGGGAACTCCTACGAGCAGTACTTC.

This clone is a singleton in its sample. The rearrangement uses TRBV7-2 and TRBJ2-4; 7 bases align to TRBD2. This CDR3 spans 15 amino acids. Germline loops: CDR1 SGHTA, CDR2 FQGNSA. J gave up 6 bases and V 1 base, and 6 bases lay outside the gene matches. CDR3 nucleotide sequence: TGTGCCAGCAGCTTAGGCGGGAGCGTGACAAACATTCAGTACTTC. Amino acid sequence: CASSLGGSVTNIQYF.

The V and J genes are TRBV5-1 and TRBJ2-5, with TRBD1 matching over 7 bases. Unmatched junction bases numbered 2, after V lost 1 base and J lost 2 bases. Germline V gene lookup returns CDR1 SGHRS and CDR2 YFSETQ. This CDR3 spans 14 amino acids. The CDR3 region has the DNA TGCGCCAGCAGCTTGAGGGGGCAGCAAGAGACCCAGTACTTC. It yields the protein CASSLRGQQETQYF.

The chain employs TRBV21-1 and TRBJ2-7; TRBD1 was called by the table and not checked on the DNA. TRBV21-1 is described as a pseudogene. The CDR3 loop spans 15 amino acids. The CDR3 reads CASSTDRGLTYEQYV. DNA of the CDR3: TGTGCCAGCAGCACGGACAGGGGGCTCACTTACGAGCAGTACGTC.

V is TRBV5-1 and J is TRBJ2-5, with 7 positions matching TRBD2. CDR1 and CDR2 (germline): SGHRS, YFSETQ. The J segment lost 2 bases and the V segment lost 2 bases, leaving 9 bases of the junction unmatched. There are 16 residues in the CDR3. Here the CDR3 reads CASSLIITSAQETQYF. The DNA of the CDR3 is TGCGCCAGCAGCTTAATTATCACTAGCGCGCAAGAGACCCAGTACTTC.

CDR3 loop: CASSQGAANTEAFF. CDR3 DNA: TGCGCCAGCAGCCAGGGGGCTGCTAACACTGAAGCTTTCTTT. The V gene is TRBV5-1, the J gene TRBJ1-1; 8 positions match TRBD1. There are 14 residues in the CDR3. Trimming cost V 4 bases and J 2 bases; bases outside gene matches: 4. Germline lookup yields CDR1 SGHRS and CDR2 YFSETQ.

The CDR3 here is CASSPGGIGYTF. In DNA form, the CDR3 reads TGTGCCAGCAGCCCGGGGGGGATCGGCTACACCTTC. J is TRBJ1-2 and V is TRBV14, with D tentatively TRBD1 (5 bases). Germline CDR1 is SGHDN and CDR2 is FVKESK. This CDR3 is 12 amino acids long. Between the trimmed V and J ends, which lost 4 bases and 8 bases, there was a span of 11 bases.

V gene TRBV3-1 (or the pseudogene TRBV3-2) combines with J gene TRBJ1-1, with a weak D call TRBD1 (6 bases). Germline CDR1 and CDR2: LGHDT and YNNKEL (reference sequence). Trimming left V 4 bases short and J 4 bases short, with 16 bases between. This CDR3 comprises 15 residues. This chain's CDR3 is CASSPNGGLGTEAFF. The CDR3 nucleotides are TGTGCCAGCAGCCCGAACGGGGGGCTTGGCACTGAAGCTTTCTTT.

This clone was counted between two and nine times. The rearrangement uses TRBV27 and TRBJ1-5, with 8 bases lining up with TRBD1. V was pared by 5 bases and J by 7 bases, with 13 bases of the junction left unmatched. Germline CDR1 reads MNHEY; CDR2 reads SMNVEV (reference sequence). The CDR3 totals 16 residues. The CDR3 here is CASSPYVQGARQPQHF. Written as DNA, the CDR3 is TGTGCCAGCAGTCCCTACGTCCAGGGGGCACGGCAGCCCCAGCATTTT.

The rearrangement links TRBV24-1 to TRBJ2-3; a possible D gene is TRBD1 (5 bases). V was clipped by 8 bases and J by 1 base, with 6 bases between them. This CDR3 comprises 12 residues. Germline CDR1 reads KGHDR; CDR2 reads SFDVKD. The CDR3 DNA is TGTGCCACCAAGGGGCGCACAGATACGCAGTATTTT. Amino acids: CATKGRTDTQYF.

V and J are TRBV11-2 and TRBJ2-2, with D possibly being TRBD1 (5 bases). Germline V gene data show CDR1 as SGHAT and CDR2 as FQNNGV. The CDR3 is made up of 15 amino acids. V was shortened by 3 bases and J by 0 bases, with 8 bases between the two germline ends. The CDR3 coding sequence is TGTGCCAGCAGCTTGTCAGGGTCGAACACCGGGGAGCTGTTTTTT. This gives the protein CASSLSGSNTGELFF.

This chain joins TRBV2 and TRBJ2-2; TRBD2 aligns across 8 bases. Trimming at V came to 9 bases and at J to 3 bases, leaving 3 bases not matched to a gene. In germline, CDR1 is SNHLY, CDR2 FYNNEI. The CDR3 is 13 amino acids. The CDR3 sequence is CASLAGYTGELFF. The DNA of the CDR3 is TGTGCCAGTTTAGCGGGATACACCGGGGAGCTGTTTTTT.